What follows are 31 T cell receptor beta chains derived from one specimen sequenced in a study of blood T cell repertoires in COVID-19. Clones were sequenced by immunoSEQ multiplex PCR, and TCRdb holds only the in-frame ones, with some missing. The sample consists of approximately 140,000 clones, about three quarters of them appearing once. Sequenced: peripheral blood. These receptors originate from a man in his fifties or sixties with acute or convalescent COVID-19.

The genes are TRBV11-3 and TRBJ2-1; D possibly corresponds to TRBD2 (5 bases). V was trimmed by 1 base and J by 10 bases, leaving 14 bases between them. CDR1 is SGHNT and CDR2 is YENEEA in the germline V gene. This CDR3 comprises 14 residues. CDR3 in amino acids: CASSLGRATGEQFF. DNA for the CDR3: TGTGCCAGCAGCTTAGGACGGGCGACGGGGGAGCAGTTCTTC.

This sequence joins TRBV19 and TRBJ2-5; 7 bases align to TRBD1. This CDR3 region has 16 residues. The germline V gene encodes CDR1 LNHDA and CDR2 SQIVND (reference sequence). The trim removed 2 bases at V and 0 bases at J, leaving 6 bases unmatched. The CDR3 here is CASSIFGTDYQETQYF. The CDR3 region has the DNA TGTGCCAGTAGTATATTCGGGACAGATTACCAAGAGACCCAGTACTTC.

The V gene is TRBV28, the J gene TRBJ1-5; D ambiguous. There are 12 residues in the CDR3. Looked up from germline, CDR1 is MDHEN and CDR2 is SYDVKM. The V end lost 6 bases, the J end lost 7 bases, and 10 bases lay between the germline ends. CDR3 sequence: CASRLSDQPQHF. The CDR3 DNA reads TGTGCCAGCAGGTTAAGCGACCAGCCCCAGCATTTT.

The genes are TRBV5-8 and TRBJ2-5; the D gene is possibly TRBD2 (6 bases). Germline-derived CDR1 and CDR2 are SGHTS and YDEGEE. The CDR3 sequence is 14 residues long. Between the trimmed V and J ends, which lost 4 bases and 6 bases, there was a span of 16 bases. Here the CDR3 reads CASSPDTSSQTQYF. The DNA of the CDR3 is TGTGCCAGCAGCCCAGACACTAGCTCGCAGACCCAGTACTTC.

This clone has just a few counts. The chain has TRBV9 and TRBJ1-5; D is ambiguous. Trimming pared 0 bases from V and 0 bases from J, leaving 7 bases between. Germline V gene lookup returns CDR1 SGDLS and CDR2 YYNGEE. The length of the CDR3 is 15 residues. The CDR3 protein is CASSVDGYSNQPQHF. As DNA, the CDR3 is TGTGCCAGCAGCGTAGACGGGTATAGCAATCAGCCCCAGCATTTT.

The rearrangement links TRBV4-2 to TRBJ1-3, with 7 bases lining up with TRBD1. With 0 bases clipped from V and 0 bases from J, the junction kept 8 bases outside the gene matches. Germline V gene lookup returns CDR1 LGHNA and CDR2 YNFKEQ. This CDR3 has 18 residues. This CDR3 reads CASSQDLPGGSSGNTIYF. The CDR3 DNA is TGTGCCAGCAGCCAAGATCTCCCAGGGGGGTCCTCTGGAAACACCATATATTTT.

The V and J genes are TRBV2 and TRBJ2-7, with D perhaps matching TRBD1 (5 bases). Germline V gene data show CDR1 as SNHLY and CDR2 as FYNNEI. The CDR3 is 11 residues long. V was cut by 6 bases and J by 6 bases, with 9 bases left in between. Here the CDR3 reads CASRGLAEQYV. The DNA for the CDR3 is TGTGCCAGCAGGGGGCTTGCCGAGCAGTACGTC.

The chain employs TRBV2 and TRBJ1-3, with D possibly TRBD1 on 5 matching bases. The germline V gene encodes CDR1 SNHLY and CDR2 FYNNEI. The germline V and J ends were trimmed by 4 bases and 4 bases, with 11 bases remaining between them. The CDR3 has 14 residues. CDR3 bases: TGTGCCAGCAGTGCTAGACAGACCGGAAACACCATATATTTT. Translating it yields CASSARQTGNTIYF.

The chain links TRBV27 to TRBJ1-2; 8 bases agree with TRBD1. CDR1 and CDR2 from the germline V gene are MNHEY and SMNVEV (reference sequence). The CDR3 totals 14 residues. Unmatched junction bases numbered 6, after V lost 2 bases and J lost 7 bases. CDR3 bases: TGTGCCAGCAGTTTAAGTTCAGGGGGCGCTGGCTACACCTTC. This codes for CASSLSSGGAGYTF.

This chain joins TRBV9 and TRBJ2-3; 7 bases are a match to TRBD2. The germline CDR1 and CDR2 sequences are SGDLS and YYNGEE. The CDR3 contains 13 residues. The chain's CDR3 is CVSGSGGTDTQYF. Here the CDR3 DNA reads TGTGTTAGCGGCAGCGGGGGCACAGATACGCAGTATTTT.

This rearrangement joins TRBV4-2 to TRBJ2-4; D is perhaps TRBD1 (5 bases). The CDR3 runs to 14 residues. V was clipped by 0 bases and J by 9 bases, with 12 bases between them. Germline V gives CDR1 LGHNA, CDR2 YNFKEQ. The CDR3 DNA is TGTGCCAGCAGCCAAGATCGGGCAGGGCCCATTCAGTACTTC. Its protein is CASSQDRAGPIQYF.

In DNA form, the CDR3 reads TGTGCCAGCAGCACCATGGGGGGGCGAAGAGTGAACACTGAAGCTTTCTTT. Translated, it gives CASSTMGGRRVNTEAFF. The chain carries TRBV11-2 and TRBJ1-1; tentative D call: TRBD1 (6 bases). V was pared by 5 bases and J by 0 bases, with 19 bases between. CDR3 size: 17 residues. In germline, CDR1 is SGHAT, CDR2 FQNNGV.

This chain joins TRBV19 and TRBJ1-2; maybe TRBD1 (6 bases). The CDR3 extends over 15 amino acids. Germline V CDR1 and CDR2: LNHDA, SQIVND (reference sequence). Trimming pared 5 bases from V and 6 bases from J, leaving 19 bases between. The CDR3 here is CASSLRDTSPNGYTF. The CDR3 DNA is TGTGCCAGTAGTCTCCGGGACACCTCTCCGAATGGCTACACCTTC. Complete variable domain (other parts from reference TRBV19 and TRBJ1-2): DGGITQSPKYLFRKEGQNVTLSCEQNLNHDAMYWYRQDPGQGLRLIYYSQIVNDFQKGDIAEGYSVSREKKESFPLTVTSAQKNPTAFYLCASSLRDTSPNGYTFGSGTRLTVV.

For the CDR3, the DNA is TGTGCCACCAGCAGAGGGACAGGGGGTTCACCCCTCCACTTT. It yields the protein CATSRGTGGSPLHF. The chain uses TRBV15 and TRBJ1-6, with 10 bases matching TRBD1. The CDR3 is 14 amino acids. The germline gives CDR1 LNHNV, CDR2 YYDKDF (reference sequence). The J segment lost 9 bases and the V segment lost 1 base, leaving 0 bases of the junction unmatched. The complete variable domain, with remaining parts taken from reference TRBV15 and TRBJ1-6, reads DAMVIQNPRYQVTQFGKPVTLSCSQTLNHNVMYWYQQKSSQAPKLLFHYYDKDFNNEADTPDNFQSRRPNTSFCFLDIRSPGLGDTAMYLCATSRGTGGSPLHFGNGTRLTVT.

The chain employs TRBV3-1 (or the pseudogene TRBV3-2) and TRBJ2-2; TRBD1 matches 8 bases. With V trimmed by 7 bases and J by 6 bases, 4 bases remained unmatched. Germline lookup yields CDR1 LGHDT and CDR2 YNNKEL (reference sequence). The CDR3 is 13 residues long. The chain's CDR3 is CASTTGGSGELFF. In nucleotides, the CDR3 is TGTGCCAGCACCACAGGGGGTTCCGGGGAGCTGTTTTTT.

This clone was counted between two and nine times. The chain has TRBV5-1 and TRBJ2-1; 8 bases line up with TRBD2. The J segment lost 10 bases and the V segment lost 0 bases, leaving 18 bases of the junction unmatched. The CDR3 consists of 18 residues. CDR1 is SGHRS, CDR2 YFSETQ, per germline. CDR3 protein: CASSLARVTGTRFGEQFF. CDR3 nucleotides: TGCGCCAGCAGCTTGGCTAGGGTAACCGGGACTAGGTTCGGGGAGCAGTTCTTC.

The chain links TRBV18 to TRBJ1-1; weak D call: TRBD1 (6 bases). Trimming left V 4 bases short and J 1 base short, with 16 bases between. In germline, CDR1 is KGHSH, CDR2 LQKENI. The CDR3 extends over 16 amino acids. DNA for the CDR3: TGTGCCAGCTCACTGTCTCGGGGGGCTCAGAACACTGAAGCTTTCTTT. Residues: CASSLSRGAQNTEAFF.

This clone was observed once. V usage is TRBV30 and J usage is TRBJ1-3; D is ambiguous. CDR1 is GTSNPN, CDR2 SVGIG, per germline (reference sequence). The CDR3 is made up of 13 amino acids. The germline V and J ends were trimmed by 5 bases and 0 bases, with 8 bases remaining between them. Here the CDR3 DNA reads TGTGCCTGGTCGTACGGCTCTGGAAACACCATATATTTT. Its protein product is CAWSYGSGNTIYF. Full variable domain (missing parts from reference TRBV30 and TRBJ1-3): SQTIHQWPATLVQPVGSPLSLECTVEGTSNPNLYWYRQAAGRGLQLLFYSVGIGQISSEVPQNLSASRPQDRQFILSSKKLLLSDSGFYLCAWSYGSGNTIYFGEGSWLTVV.

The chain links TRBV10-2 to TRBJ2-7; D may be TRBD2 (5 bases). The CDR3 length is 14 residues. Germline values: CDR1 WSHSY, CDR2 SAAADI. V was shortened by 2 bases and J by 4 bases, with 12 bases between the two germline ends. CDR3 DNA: TGCGCCAGCAGTGAGCCATCGGGAAATTACGAGCAGTACGTC. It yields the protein CASSEPSGNYEQYV.

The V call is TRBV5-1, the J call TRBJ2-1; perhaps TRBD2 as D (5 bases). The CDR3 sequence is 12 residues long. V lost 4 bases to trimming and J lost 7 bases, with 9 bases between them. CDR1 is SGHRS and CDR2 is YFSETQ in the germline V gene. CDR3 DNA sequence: TGCGCCAGCAGCCCCCCGGGGAATGAGCAGTTCTTC. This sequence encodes CASSPPGNEQFF.

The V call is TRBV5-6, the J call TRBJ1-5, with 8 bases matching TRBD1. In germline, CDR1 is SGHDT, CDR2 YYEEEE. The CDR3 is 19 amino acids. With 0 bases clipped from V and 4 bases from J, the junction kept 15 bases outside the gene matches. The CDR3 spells CASSLAGARTGGRNQPQHF. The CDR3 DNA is TGTGCCAGCAGCTTGGCCGGGGCCCGTACAGGGGGAAGGAATCAGCCCCAGCATTTT.

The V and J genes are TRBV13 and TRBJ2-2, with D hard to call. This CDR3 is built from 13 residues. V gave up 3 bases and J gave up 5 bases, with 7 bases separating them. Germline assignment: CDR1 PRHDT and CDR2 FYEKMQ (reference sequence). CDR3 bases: TGTGCCAGCAGCTTTCTGAGGACCGGGGAGCTGTTTTTT. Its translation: CASSFLRTGELFF.

The CDR3 DNA reads TGTGCCAGCAGCCGGGGGACAGGGGGCATGAACACTGAAGCTTTCTTT. Its protein is CASSRGTGGMNTEAFF. The chain uses TRBV4-2 and TRBJ1-1, with TRBD1 identical over 12 bases. This CDR3 is 16 amino acids long. The germline V gene has CDR1 LGHNA and CDR2 YNFKEQ. V dropped 4 bases and J dropped 0; count of bases not matched to a gene: 3.

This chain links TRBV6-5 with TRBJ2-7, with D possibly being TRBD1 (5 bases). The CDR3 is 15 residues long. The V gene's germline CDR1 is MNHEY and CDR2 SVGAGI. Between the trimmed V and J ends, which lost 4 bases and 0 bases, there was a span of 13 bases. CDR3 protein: CASSLKGPYSYEQYF. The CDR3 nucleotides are TGTGCCAGCAGTTTGAAGGGGCCCTACTCCTACGAGCAGTACTTC.

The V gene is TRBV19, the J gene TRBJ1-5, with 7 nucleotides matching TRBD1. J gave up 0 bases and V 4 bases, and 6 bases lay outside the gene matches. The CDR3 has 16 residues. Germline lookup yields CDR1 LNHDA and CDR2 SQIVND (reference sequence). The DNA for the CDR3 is TGTGCCAGTAGTACGACAGGGCCTTATAGCAATCAGCCCCAGCATTTT. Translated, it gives CASSTTGPYSNQPQHF.

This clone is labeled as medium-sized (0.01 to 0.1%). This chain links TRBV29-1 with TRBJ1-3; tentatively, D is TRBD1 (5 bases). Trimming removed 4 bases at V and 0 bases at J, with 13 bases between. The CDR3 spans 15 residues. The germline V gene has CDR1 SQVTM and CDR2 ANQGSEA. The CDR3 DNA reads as TGCAGCGTTGTAGGGGACTTACACTCTGGAAACACCATATATTTT. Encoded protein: CSVVGDLHSGNTIYF.

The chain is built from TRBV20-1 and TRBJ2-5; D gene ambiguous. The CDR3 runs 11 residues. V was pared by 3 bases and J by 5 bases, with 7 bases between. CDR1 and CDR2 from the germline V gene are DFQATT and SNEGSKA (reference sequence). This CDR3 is CSASIQETQYF. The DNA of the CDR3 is TGCAGTGCTAGCATTCAGGAGACCCAGTACTTC.

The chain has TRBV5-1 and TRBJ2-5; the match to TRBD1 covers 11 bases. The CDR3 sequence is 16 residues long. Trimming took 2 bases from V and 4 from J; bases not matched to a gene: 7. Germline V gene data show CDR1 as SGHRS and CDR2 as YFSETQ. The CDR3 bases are TGCGCCAGCAGCTTCTCCGGGACAGGGGGTCGAGAGACCCAGTACTTC. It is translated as CASSFSGTGGRETQYF.

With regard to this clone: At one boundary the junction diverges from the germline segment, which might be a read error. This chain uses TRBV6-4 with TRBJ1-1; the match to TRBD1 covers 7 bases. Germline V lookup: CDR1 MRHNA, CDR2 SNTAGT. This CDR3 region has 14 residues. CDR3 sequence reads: CASKLEGANAEAFF. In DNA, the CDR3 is TGTGCCAGCAAATTGGAGGGGGCGAACGCTGAAGCTTTCTTT.

The CDR3 is CAWSVQDSGELFF. CDR3 in DNA: TGTGCCTGGAGTGTACAGGACAGCGGGGAGCTGTTTTTT. The V call is TRBV30, the J call TRBJ2-2; TRBD1 is a possible D gene (6 bases). Germline CDR1 and CDR2: GTSNPN and SVGIG (reference sequence). The V end lost 0 bases, the J end lost 7 bases, and 9 bases lay between the germline ends. The CDR3 is 13 residues long.

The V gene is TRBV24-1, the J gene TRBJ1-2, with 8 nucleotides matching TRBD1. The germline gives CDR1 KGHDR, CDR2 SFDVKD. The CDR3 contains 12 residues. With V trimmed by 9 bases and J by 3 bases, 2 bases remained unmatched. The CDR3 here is CATWGQDYGYTF. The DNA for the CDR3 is TGTGCCACCTGGGGACAGGACTATGGCTACACCTTC.